The text below deals with one T cell receptor (beta chain). Its specificity is not known. The data belong to a study of vaccination effects on CD4 cells after COVID-19. Findings of the study overall: No early post-infection timepoints were available in the study, which also included few convalescent patients. Long after vaccination, the clones induced by infection and by vaccine shrank markedly in size.

Expansion with viral peptide pools was applied to antigen-specific CD4+ T cells by the ViraFEST assay prior to sequencing. Upon completion of 10 to 11 days in culture, CD4+ T cells were isolated. It was between March and December 2020 that the person had a SARS-CoV-2 infection confirmed by PCR. Cultures got half-medium changes with IL-2 on days 3 and 7. There are 14 residues in the CDR3. In germline, CDR1 is LGHDT, CDR2 YNNKEL (reference sequence). Trimming left V 1 base short and J 0 bases short, with 7 bases between. Measured with immunoSEQ multiplex PCR; TCRdb has only the in-frame clones, and not every one. The repertoire has about 45,000 clones, approximately 72% of them found once; the top ten carry less than 30%.

The chain carries TRBV3-1 (or the pseudogene TRBV3-2) and TRBJ2-7; D gene ambiguous. The clonotype was recovered from a human donor who had a prior SARS-CoV-2 infection. Sample: CD4+ T cells from PBMCs cultured with a peptide pool, taken before COVID-19 vaccination. This CDR3 reads CASSQGISSYEQYF. For the CDR3, the DNA is TGTGCCAGCAGCCAAGGTATTAGCTCCTACGAGCAGTACTTC.